Presented here are 8 T cell receptor beta chains from one specimen sequenced in a study of cytomegalovirus exposure and HLA in healthy donors. The study ran its PCR with 60 Vbeta and 13 Jbeta primers. Measured with immunoSEQ multiplex PCR; TCRdb has only the in-frame clones, and not every one. The repertoire holds roughly 180,000 clones, with approximately 84% as singletons. Sequencing used PBMCs. The receptor source for this set is a boy between 5 and 17 years old in good health and CMV-seronegative.

This clone was observed once. This chain uses TRBV25-1 with TRBJ1-4; D gene uncertain. This CDR3 comprises 15 residues. The V end lost 1 base, the J end lost 0 bases, and 6 bases lay between the germline ends. Germline CDR1 reads MGHDK; CDR2 reads SYGVNS. The CDR3: CASSEWRATNEKLFF. In DNA, the CDR3 is TGTGCCAGCAGTGAATGGAGGGCAACTAATGAAAAACTGTTTTTT.

This chain joins TRBV5-1 and TRBJ1-3; 8 bases match TRBD1. The CDR3 is 14 amino acids. With V trimmed by 5 bases and J by 4 bases, 5 bases remained unmatched. The germline CDR1 and CDR2 sequences are SGHRS and YFSETQ. The CDR3 nucleotides are TGCGCCAGCAGGGAAGGACAGGGAGGAAACACCATATATTTT. Its protein is CASREGQGGNTIYF.

V gene TRBV4-2 combines with J gene TRBJ2-3; D is uncertain. This CDR3 is built from 17 residues. Trimming took 4 bases from V and 8 from J, leaving 25 bases between them. Germline V gene sequence: CDR1 LGHNA, CDR2 YNFKEQ. The CDR3 sequence: CASSPTLDLTQYGTQYF. In nucleotides, the CDR3 is TGTGCCAGCAGCCCCACCCTAGATCTCACCCAGTATGGTACGCAGTATTTT.

The chain joins TRBV5-4 to TRBJ2-7; TRBD1 matches 7 bases. The J segment lost 5 bases and the V segment lost 5 bases, leaving 7 bases of the junction unmatched. Germline CDR1 SGHNT, CDR2 YYREEE (reference sequence). This CDR3 is built from 13 residues. The CDR3 is CASSLRDRDEQYF. The CDR3 nucleotides are TGTGCCAGCAGTCTCCGGGACAGAGACGAGCAGTACTTC.

The V call is TRBV13, the J call TRBJ2-3, with a possible D match to TRBD2 (5 bases). Germline CDR1 and CDR2: PRHDT and FYEKMQ (reference sequence). Trimming removed 6 bases at V and 2 bases at J, with 15 bases between. The CDR3 spans 15 residues. The DNA of the CDR3 is TGTGCCAGCAGGGAGATACTAGGTACCACAGATACGCAGTATTTT. Amino acids: CASREILGTTDTQYF.

The rearrangement links TRBV15 to TRBJ1-2; D is unclear. The germline V gene has CDR1 LNHNV and CDR2 YYDKDF (reference sequence). Trimming pared 0 bases from V and 8 bases from J, leaving 19 bases between. The CDR3 contains 16 residues. The CDR3 is CATSRDPQPMSGGYTF. Written as DNA, the CDR3 is TGTGCCACCAGCAGAGACCCACAGCCTATGAGTGGAGGCTACACCTTC.

The rearrangement uses TRBV6-5 and TRBJ1-1; D may be TRBD1 (5 bases). Trimming pared 2 bases from V and 4 bases from J, leaving 8 bases between. The CDR3 length is 13 residues. Germline-derived CDR1 and CDR2 are MNHEY and SVGAGI. In DNA, the CDR3 is TGTGCCAGCAGTTACAACGGGGGCACTGAAGCTTTCTTT. Its translation: CASSYNGGTEAFF.

The chain joins TRBV29-1 to TRBJ2-7; 7 nucleotides line up with TRBD1. The germline V gene encodes CDR1 SQVTM and CDR2 ANQGSEA. The CDR3 consists of 14 residues. The V segment lost 5 bases and the J segment 0 bases; nucleotides outside the gene matches: 7. The CDR3 here is CSVLQGFDSYEQYF. The DNA of the CDR3 is TGCAGCGTTTTACAGGGGTTTGACTCCTACGAGCAGTACTTC.